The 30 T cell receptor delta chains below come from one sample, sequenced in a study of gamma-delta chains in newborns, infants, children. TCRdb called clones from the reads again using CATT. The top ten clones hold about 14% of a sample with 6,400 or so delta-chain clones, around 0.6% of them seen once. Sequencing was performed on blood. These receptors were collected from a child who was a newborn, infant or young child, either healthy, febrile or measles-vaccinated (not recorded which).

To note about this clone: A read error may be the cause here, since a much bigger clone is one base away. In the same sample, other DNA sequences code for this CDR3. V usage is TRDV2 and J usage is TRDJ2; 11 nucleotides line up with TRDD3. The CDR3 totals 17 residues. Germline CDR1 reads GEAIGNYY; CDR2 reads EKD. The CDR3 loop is CACDTLGDTNLTAQLFF. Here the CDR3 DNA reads TGTGCCTGTGACACGCTGGGGGATACTAATTTGACAGCGCAACTCTTCTTT.

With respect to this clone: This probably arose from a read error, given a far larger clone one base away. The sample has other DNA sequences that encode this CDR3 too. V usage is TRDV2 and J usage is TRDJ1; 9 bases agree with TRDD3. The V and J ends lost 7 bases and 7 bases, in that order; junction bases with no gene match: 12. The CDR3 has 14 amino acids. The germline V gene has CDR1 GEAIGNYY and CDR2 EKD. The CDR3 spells CACDPILGEVKLIF. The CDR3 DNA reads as TGTGCCTGCGACCCCATACTGGGGGAGGTTAAACTCATCTTT.

The CDR3 coding sequence is TGTGCCTGTGACACGATACGGGGGCTCTCCTGGGACACCCGACAGATGTTTTTC. Protein product: CACDTIRGLSWDTRQMFF. The rearrangement links TRDV2 to TRDJ3, with a possible D match to TRDD3 (6 bases). Germline assignment: CDR1 GEAIGNYY and CDR2 EKD. This CDR3 has 18 residues. V gave up 1 base and J gave up 0 bases, with 12 bases separating them.

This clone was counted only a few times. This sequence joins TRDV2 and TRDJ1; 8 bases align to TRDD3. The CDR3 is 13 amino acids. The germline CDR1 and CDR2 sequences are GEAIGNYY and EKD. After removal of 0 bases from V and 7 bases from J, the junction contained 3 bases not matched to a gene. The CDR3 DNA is TGTGCCTGTGACACCAGGGGGATAGCTAAACTCATCTTT. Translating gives CACDTRGIAKLIF.

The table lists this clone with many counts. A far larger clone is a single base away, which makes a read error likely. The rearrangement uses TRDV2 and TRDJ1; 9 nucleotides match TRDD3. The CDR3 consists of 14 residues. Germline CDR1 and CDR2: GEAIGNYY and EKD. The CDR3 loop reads CACDILGDTDRLIF. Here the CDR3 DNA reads TGTGCCTGTGACATACTGGGGGACACCGATAGACTCATCTTT.

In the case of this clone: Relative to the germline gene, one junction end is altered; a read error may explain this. CDR3 protein: CACDTGGFYSWGTRQMFF. The CDR3 DNA follows: TGTGCCTGTGACACTGGGGGATTTTACTCCTGGGGCACCCGGCAGATGTTTTTC. The J gene is TRDJ3, the V gene TRDV2; 8 nucleotides match TRDD3. The CDR3 is 18 residues long. Germline assignment: CDR1 GEAIGNYY and CDR2 EKD.

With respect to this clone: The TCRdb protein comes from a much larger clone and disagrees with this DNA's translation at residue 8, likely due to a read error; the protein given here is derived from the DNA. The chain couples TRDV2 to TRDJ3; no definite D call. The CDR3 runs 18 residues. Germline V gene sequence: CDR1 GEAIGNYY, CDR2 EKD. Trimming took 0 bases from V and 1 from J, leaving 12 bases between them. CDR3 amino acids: CACDTGTIHSWDTRQMFF. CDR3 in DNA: TGTGCCTGTGACACCGGCACAATCCATTCCTGGGACACCCGACAGATGTTTTTC.

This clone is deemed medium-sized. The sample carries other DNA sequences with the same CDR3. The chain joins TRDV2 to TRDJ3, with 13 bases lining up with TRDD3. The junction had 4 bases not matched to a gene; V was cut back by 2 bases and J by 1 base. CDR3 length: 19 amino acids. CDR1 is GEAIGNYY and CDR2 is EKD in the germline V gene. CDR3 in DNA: TGTGCCTGTGACAAAGTACTGGGGGATACGTCCTGGGACACCCGACAGATGTTTTTC. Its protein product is CACDKVLGDTSWDTRQMFF.

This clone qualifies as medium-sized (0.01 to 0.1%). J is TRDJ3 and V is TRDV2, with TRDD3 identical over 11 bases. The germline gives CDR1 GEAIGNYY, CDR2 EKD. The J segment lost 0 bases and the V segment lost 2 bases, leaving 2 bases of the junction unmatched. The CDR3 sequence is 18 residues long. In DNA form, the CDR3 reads TGTGCCTGTGACATTGGGGGATACGGCTCCTGGGACACCCGACAGATGTTTTTC. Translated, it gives CACDIGGYGSWDTRQMFF.

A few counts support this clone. CDR3 nucleotide sequence: TGTGCCTGTGATGAGCTGGGGGACACCGATAAACTCATCTTT. Encoded protein: CACDELGDTDKLIF. This chain uses TRDV2 with TRDJ1, with TRDD3 matching 7 bases. Germline trimming cut 4 bases from V and 0 bases from J; bases unmatched to any gene: 4. CDR1 and CDR2 from the germline V gene are GEAIGNYY and EKD. CDR3 length: 14 residues.

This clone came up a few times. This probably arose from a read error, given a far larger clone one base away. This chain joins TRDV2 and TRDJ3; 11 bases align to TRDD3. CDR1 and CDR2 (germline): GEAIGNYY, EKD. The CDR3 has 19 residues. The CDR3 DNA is TGTGCCTGTGGCACCGTACTGGGGGATAGCTCCTGGGACACCCGACAGATGTTTTTC. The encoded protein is CACGTVLGDSSWDTRQMFF.

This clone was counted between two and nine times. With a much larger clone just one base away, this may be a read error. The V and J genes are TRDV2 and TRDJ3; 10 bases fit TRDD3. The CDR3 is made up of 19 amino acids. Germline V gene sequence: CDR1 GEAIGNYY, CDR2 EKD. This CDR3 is CACDTWGDTSSWGTRQMFF. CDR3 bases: TGTGCCTGTGACACCTGGGGGGATACGAGCTCCTGGGGCACCCGACAGATGTTTTTC.

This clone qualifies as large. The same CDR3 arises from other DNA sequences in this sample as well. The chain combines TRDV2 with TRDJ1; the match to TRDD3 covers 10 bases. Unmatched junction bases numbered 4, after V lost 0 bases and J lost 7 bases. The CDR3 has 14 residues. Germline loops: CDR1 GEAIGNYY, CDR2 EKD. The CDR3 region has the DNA TGTGCCTGTGACACCTGGGGGATACAGAGTAAACTCATCTTT. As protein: CACDTWGIQSKLIF.

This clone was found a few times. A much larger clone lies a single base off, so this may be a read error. For the CDR3, the DNA is TGTGCCTGTGACACCGTACTGGGTACATCCTCCTGGGACACCCGACAGATGTTTTTC. This codes for CACDTVLGTSSWDTRQMFF. This chain joins TRDV2 and TRDJ3; the D gene is possibly TRDD3 (6 bases). Trimming took 0 bases from V and 0 from J, leaving 14 bases between them. CDR1 is GEAIGNYY and CDR2 is EKD in the germline V gene. The CDR3 has 19 residues.

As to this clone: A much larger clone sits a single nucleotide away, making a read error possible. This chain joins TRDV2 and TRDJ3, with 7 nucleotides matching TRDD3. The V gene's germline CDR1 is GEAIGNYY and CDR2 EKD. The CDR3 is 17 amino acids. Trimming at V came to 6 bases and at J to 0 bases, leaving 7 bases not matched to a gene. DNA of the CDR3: TGTGCCTGTTACGGGATACACAGCTCCTGGGACACCCGACAGATGTTTTTC. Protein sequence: CACYGIHSSWDTRQMFF.

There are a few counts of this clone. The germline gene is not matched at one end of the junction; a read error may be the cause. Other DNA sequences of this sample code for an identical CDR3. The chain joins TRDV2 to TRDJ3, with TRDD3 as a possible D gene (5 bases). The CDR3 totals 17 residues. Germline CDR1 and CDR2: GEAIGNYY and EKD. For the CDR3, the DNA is TGTGCCTGTGACACCGTCGAGGGAACCTGGGACACCCGACAGATGTTCTTC. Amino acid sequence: CACDTVEGTWDTRQMFF.

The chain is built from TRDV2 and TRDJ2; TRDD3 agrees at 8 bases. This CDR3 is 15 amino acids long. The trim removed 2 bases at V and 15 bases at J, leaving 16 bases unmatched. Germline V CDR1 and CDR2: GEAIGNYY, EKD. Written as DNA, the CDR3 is TGTGCCTGTGACAAACTGGGGGCTTTGACAGCACGAATCTTCTTT. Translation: CACDKLGALTARIFF.

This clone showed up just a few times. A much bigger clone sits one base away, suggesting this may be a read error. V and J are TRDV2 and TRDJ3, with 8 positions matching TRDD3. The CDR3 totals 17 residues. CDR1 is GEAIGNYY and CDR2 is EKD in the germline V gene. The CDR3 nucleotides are TGTGCCTGTGACACCGCTGGGGGACTCTGGGGCACCCGACAGATGTTTTTC. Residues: CACDTAGGLWGTRQMFF.

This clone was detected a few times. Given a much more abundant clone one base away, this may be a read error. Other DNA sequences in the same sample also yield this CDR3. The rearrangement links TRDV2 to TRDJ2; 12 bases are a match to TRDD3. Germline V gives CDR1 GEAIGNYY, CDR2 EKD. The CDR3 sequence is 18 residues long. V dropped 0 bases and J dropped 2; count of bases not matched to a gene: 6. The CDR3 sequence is CACDTCWGIRPLTAQLFF. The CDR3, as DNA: TGTGCCTGTGACACCTGCTGGGGGATACGACCGTTGACAGCACAACTCTTCTTT.

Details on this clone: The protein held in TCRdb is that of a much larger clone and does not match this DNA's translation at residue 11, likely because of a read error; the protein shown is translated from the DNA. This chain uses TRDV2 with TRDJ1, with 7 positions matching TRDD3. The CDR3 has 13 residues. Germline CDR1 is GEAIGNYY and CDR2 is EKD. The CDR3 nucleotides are TGTGCCTGTGACACCTGGGATACCGATAAACCCATCTTT. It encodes CACDTWDTDKPIF.

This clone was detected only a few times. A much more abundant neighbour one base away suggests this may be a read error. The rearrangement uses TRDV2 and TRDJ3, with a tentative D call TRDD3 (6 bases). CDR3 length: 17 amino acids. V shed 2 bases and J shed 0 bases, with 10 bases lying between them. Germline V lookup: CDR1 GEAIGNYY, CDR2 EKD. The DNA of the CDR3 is TGTGCCTGTGACAGCGTACTGGGCTCCTGGGACACCCGACAGATGTTTTTC. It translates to CACDSVLGSWDTRQMFF.

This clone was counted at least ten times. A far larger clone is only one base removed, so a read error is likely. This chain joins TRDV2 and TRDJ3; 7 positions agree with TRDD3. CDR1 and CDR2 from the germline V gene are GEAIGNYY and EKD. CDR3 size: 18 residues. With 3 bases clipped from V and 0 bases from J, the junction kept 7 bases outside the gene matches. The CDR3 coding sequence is TGTGCCTGTGACCCCTGGGGGCCCAGCTCCTGGGACACCCGACAGATGTTTTTC. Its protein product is CACDPWGPSSWDTRQMFF.

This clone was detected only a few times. The CDR3 spells CACDITGRYSWDTRQMFF. The CDR3 nucleotides are TGTGCCTGTGACATTACTGGGAGGTATTCCTGGGACACCCGACAGATGTTTTTC. This chain uses TRDV2 with TRDJ3; a possible D gene is TRDD3 (6 bases). Germline lookup yields CDR1 GEAIGNYY and CDR2 EKD. CDR3 length: 18 residues. V lost 2 bases, J lost 1 base, and 14 bases lay in between.

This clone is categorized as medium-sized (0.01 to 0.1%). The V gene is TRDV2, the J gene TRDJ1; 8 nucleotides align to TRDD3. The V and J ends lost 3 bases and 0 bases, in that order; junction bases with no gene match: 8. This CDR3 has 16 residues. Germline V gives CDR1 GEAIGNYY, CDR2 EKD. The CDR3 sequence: CACDGLGDGYTDKLIF. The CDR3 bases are TGTGCCTGTGACGGATTGGGGGATGGTTACACCGATAAACTCATCTTT.

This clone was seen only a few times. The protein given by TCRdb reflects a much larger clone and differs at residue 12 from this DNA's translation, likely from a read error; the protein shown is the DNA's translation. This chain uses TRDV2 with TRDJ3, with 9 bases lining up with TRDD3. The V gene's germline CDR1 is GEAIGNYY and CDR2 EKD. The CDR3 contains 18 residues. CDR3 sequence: CACDTGLGDSWNTRQMFF. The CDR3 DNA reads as TGTGCCTGTGACACCGGGCTGGGGGATTCCTGGAACACCCGACAGATGTTTTTC.

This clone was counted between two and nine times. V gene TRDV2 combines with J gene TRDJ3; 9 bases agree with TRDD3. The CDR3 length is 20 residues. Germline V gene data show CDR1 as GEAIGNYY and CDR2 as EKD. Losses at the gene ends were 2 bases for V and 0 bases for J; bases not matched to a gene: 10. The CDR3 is CACDNLLGDPSSWDTRQMFF. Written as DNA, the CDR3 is TGTGCCTGTGACAACTTACTGGGGGACCCTAGCTCCTGGGACACCCGACAGATGTTTTTC.

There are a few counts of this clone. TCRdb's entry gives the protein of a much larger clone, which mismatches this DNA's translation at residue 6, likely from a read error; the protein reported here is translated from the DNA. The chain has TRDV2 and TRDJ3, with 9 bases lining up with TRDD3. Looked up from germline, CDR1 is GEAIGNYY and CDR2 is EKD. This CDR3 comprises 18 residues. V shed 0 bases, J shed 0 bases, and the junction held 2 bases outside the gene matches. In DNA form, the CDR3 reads TGTGCCTGTGACACCGTGGGGATACGCTCCTGGGACACCCGACAGATGTTTTTC. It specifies CACDTVGIRSWDTRQMFF.

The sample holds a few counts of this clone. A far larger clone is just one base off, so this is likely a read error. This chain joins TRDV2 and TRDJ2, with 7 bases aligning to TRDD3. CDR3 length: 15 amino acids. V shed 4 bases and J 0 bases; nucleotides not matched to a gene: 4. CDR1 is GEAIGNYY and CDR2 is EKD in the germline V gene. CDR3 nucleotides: TGTGCCTGTGATCGGGGGATGCCTTTGACAGCACAACTCTTCTTT. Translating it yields CACDRGMPLTAQLFF.

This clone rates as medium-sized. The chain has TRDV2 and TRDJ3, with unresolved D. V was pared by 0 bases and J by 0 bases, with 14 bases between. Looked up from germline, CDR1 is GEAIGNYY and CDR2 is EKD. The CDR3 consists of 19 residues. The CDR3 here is CACDTVGFRRSWDTRQMFF. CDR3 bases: TGTGCCTGTGACACCGTAGGATTCCGGCGCTCCTGGGACACCCGACAGATGTTTTTC.

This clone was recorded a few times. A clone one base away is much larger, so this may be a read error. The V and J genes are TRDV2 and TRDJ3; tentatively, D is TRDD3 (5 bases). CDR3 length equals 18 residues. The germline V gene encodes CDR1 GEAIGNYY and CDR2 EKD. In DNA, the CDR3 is TGTGCCTGTAACACCGTAGGGATGAGCTCCTGGGACACCCGACAGATGTTTTTC. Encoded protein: CACNTVGMSSWDTRQMFF.